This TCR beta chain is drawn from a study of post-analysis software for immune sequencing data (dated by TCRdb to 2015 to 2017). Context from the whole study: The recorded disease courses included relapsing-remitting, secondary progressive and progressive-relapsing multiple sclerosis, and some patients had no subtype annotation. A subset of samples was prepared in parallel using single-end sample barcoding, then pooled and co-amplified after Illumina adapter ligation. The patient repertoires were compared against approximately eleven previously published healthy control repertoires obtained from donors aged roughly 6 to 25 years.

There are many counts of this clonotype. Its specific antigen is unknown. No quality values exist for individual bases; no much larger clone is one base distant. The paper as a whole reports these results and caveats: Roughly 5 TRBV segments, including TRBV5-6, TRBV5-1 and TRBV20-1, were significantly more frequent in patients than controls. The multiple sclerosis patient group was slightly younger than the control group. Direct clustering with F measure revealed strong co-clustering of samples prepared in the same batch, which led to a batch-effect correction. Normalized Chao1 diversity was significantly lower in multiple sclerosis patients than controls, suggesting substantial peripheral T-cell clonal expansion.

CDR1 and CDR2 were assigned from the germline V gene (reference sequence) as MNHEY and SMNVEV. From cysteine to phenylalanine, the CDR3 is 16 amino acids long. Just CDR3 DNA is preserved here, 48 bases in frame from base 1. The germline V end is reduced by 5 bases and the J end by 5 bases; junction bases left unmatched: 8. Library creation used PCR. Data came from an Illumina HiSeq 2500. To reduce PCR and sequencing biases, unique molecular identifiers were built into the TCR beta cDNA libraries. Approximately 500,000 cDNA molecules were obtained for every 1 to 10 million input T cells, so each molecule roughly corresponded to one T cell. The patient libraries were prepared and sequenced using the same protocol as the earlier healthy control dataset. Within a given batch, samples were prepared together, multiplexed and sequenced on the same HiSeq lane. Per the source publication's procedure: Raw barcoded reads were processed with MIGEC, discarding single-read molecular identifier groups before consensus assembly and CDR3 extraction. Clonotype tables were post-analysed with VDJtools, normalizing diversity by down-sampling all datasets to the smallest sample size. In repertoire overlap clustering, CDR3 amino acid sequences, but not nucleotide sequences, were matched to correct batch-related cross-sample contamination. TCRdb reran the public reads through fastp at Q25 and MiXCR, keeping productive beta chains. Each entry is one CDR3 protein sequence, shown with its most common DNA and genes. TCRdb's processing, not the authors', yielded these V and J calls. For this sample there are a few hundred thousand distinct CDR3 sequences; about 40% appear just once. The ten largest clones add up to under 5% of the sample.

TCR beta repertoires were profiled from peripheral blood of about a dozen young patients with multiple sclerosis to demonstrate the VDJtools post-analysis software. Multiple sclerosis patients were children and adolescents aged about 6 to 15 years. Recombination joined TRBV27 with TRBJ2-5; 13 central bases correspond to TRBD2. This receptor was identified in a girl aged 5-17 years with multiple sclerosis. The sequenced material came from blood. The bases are TGTGCCAGCAGTCTACAGGGACTAGCGGGGTTGGAGACCCAGTACTTC. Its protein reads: CASSLQGLAGLETQYF.